Sequencing of this TCR beta chain was carried out in a study of control samples from healthy donors and cancer patients. Per the germline V gene, CDR1 is SNHLY and CDR2 is FYNNEI. CDR3 length: 14 amino acids. J was trimmed by 9 bases and V by 5 bases; bases with no gene match: 9. This clone was seen a single time. Only in-frame clones appear in the TCRdb table, and some are missing; sequencing was by immunoSEQ multiplex PCR. Of tens of thousands of clones in the sample, around four fifths were seen once. V gene TRBV2 combines with J gene TRBJ2-1; 8 positions match TRBD1. The origin of this receptor is a man aged 25-40 years in good health. The sample consisted of blood. CDR3 nucleotide sequence: TGTGCCAGCAGTAAAGACAGGGGAAGGGGTGAGCAGTTCTTC. Encoded protein: CASSKDRGRGEQFF.